These 27 T cell receptor beta chains originate from one sample sequenced in a study of blood T cells in healthy people across ages (dated by TCRdb to the mid-2010s). Libraries were made using 5' RACE. The sequencer listed for this sample is Illumina HiSeq 2500. A second roughly 6 to 11 cycle PCR used a sample-barcoded 5' primer and a J-beta primer mix. The public sequencing data were trimmed at Q25 with fastp and processed into clonotypes with MiXCR by TCRdb, which kept only in-frame beta chains. Each record represents a unique CDR3 protein, reported with the most common genes and DNA among its rows. The sample table records about 730,000 distinct CDR3 sequences; around 46% of these occur just once. The ten largest clonotypes hold roughly 19% of the sample. The source material was blood. Receptors originate from a woman aged 55-69 years in good health.

With respect to this clonotype: The germline gene is not matched at one end of the junction; a read error may be the cause. The V and J genes are TRBV25-1 and TRBJ2-2; D is perhaps TRBD1 (6 bases). CDR3 size: 13 residues. The germline V gene has CDR1 MGHDK and CDR2 SYGVNS. The chain's CDR3 is CASSEWDTGELFF. CDR3 DNA: TGTGCCAGCAGTGAATGGGACACCGGAGAGCTGTTTTTT.

This clonotype was detected a few times. This rearrangement joins TRBV20-1 to TRBJ1-6; 9 nucleotides align to TRBD1. Germline V gene sequence: CDR1 DFQATT, CDR2 SNEGSKA (reference sequence). The CDR3 runs to 14 residues. After removal of 8 bases from V and 7 bases from J, the junction contained 9 bases not matched to a gene. The CDR3 spells CSTYRGLENSPLHF. The CDR3 DNA reads TGCAGTACGTACAGGGGGCTGGAGAATTCACCCCTCCACTTT.

V gene TRBV3-1 combines with J gene TRBJ1-1; unclear D gene. From germline, CDR1 is LGHDT and CDR2 YNNKEL (reference sequence). This CDR3 has 12 amino acids. V dropped 0 bases and J dropped 8 bases, with 7 bases sitting between them. This CDR3 is CASSQDPLEAFF. The CDR3 nucleotides are TGTGCCAGCAGCCAAGATCCCTTGGAAGCTTTCTTT. Looking up the rest from reference TRBV3-1 and TRBJ1-1 gives the full variable domain: DTAVSQTPKYLVTQMGNDKSIKCEQNLGHDTMYWYKQDSKKFLKIMFSYNNKELIINETVPNRFSPKSPDKAHLNLHINSLELGDSAVYFCASSQDPLEAFFGQGTRLTVV.

The chain carries TRBV12-3 or TRBV12-4 and TRBJ1-1; D unresolved. The V and J ends lost 7 bases and 1 base respectively, with 16 bases between them. The CDR3 sequence is 15 residues long. In DNA, the CDR3 is TGTGCCAGCACCTTAGGACGGACTTCGAACACTGAAGCTTTCTTT. Amino acid sequence: CASTLGRTSNTEAFF.

The sample holds many counts of this clonotype. This chain links TRBV5-1 with TRBJ2-7; D is perhaps TRBD1 or TRBD2 (5 bases each). Trimming took 0 bases from V and 1 from J, leaving 8 bases between them. This CDR3 spans 14 amino acids. Looked up from germline, CDR1 is SGHRS and CDR2 is YFSETQ. CDR3 in DNA: TGCGCCAGCAGCTTGGTGGGGGAATCCTACGAGCAGTACTTC. Protein sequence: CASSLVGESYEQYF.

Notes on this clonotype: This could be a read error, since a much larger clone is one nucleotide away. The chain carries TRBV29-1 and TRBJ2-4; 9 bases agree with TRBD1. Germline lookup yields CDR1 SQVTM and CDR2 ANQGSEA. CDR3 length equals 12 residues. The CDR3 DNA reads TGCAGCGGGGGGACAGGGACGAACATTCAGGACTTC. Residues: CSGGTGTNIQDF.

The table lists this clonotype with a few counts. The rearrangement uses TRBV3-1 and TRBJ2-7; 8 bases are a match to TRBD2. This CDR3 has 16 residues. The J segment lost 4 bases and the V segment lost 2 bases, leaving 10 bases of the junction unmatched. From germline, CDR1 is LGHDT and CDR2 YNNKEL (reference sequence). The DNA for the CDR3 is TGTGCCAGCAGCCAATTCGCCAGCGGGAGAAAGTACGAGCAGTACTTC. Encoded protein: CASSQFASGRKYEQYF.

This clonotype was seen a handful of times. The CDR3 region is CASSQEPTGNREKLFF. The CDR3 DNA reads as TGCGCCAGCAGCCAAGAACCGACAGGAAATCGAGAAAAACTGTTTTTT. The V gene is TRBV4-1, the J gene TRBJ1-4; perhaps TRBD1 as D (6 bases). Trimming pared 0 bases from V and 8 bases from J, leaving 16 bases between. Germline values: CDR1 MGHRA, CDR2 YSYEKL. The CDR3 has 16 residues.

This chain connects TRBV6-6 to TRBJ2-5; 8 nucleotides align to TRBD1. The J call may be incorrect, as the DNA end agrees better with TRBJ2-7. Per germline, CDR1 MNHNY and CDR2 SVGAGI (reference sequence). This CDR3 has 14 residues. This CDR3 is CATLDRTGFGEQYF. CDR3 nucleotide sequence: TGTGCCACCCTGGACCGGACAGGGTTCGGCGAGCAGTACTTC.

The chain couples TRBV11-2 to TRBJ2-7; the D gene is possibly TRBD2 (6 bases). The CDR3 consists of 14 residues. With 0 bases removed from V and 4 bases from J, the gap between germline ends came to 10 bases. Germline CDR1 reads SGHAT; CDR2 reads FQNNGV. The CDR3 nucleotides read TGTGCCAGCAGCTTAGAATCAGGGAGGTACGAGCAGTACTTC. Translated, it gives CASSLESGRYEQYF.

The chain employs TRBV20-1 and TRBJ2-7; D is unclear. CDR1 DFQATT and CDR2 SNEGSKA come from the germline V gene (reference sequence). Trimming pared 0 bases from V and 3 bases from J, leaving 6 bases between. The CDR3 spans 12 residues. CDR3 bases: TGCAGTGCTAGAGATATGATCTACGAGCAGTACTTC. It translates to CSARDMIYEQYF.

The gene calls are TRBV5-1 and TRBJ2-1, with 8 bases matching TRBD1. Germline lookup yields CDR1 SGHRS and CDR2 YFSETQ. This CDR3 is built from 15 residues. Germline trimming cut 3 bases from V and 3 bases from J; bases unmatched to any gene: 5. This CDR3 reads CASSSGQVIYNEQFF. CDR3 in DNA: TGCGCCAGCAGCTCGGGACAGGTGATCTACAATGAGCAGTTCTTC.

The chain is built from TRBV18 and TRBJ2-3, with D possibly matching TRBD1 (5 bases). V shed 3 bases and J shed 7 bases, with 11 bases lying between them. Germline V gene lookup returns CDR1 KGHSH and CDR2 LQKENI. The length of the CDR3 is 13 residues. CDR3 DNA: TGTGCCAGCTCACCTCTGGACAAAAATACGCAGTATTTT. Its translation: CASSPLDKNTQYF.

V gene TRBV29-1 combines with J gene TRBJ2-1; a weak D match, TRBD1 (6 bases). V lost 1 base, J lost 2 bases, and 18 bases lay in between. CDR1 is SQVTM, CDR2 ANQGSEA, per germline. The CDR3 length is 17 residues. DNA for the CDR3: TGCAGCGTTGAAGGTGTGGCCACCGGGACAACCTACAATGAGCAGTTCTTC. Encoded protein: CSVEGVATGTTYNEQFF.

The V call is TRBV20-1, the J call TRBJ1-6, with TRBD1 matching 7 bases. Trimming cost V 6 bases and J 0 bases; bases outside gene matches: 2. Germline CDR1 is DFQATT and CDR2 is SNEGSKA (reference sequence). CDR3 length equals 14 residues. The CDR3 loop is CSAQGSSYNSPLHF. The DNA for the CDR3 is TGCAGTGCACAGGGGAGCTCCTATAATTCACCCCTCCACTTT.

This clonotype was counted only a few times. CDR3 sequence: CSASRDRDYGYTF. CDR3 DNA sequence: TGCAGTGCAAGCCGGGACAGGGACTATGGCTACACCTTC. The chain joins TRBV20-1 to TRBJ1-2, with 9 nucleotides matching TRBD1. V gave up 6 bases and J gave up 3 bases; unmatched junction bases: 5. Germline V gene data show CDR1 as DFQATT and CDR2 as SNEGSKA (reference sequence). This CDR3 has 13 residues.

The chain joins TRBV7-9 to TRBJ2-5; 10 nucleotides line up with TRBD1. Losses at the gene ends were 0 bases for V and 2 bases for J; bases not matched to a gene: 3. The germline gives CDR1 SEHNR, CDR2 FQNEAQ (reference sequence). This CDR3 is built from 16 residues. For the CDR3, the DNA is TGTGCCAGCAGCTTAGCCCTGGGACAGGGGCAAGAGACCCAGTACTTC. This gives the protein CASSLALGQGQETQYF.

The chain links TRBV5-1 to TRBJ2-5; 10 bases are shared with TRBD2. Germline values: CDR1 SGHRS, CDR2 YFSETQ. Germline trimming cut 2 bases from V and 3 bases from J; bases unmatched to any gene: 4. The CDR3 runs to 15 residues. CDR3 residues: CASSFSGGGEETQYF. DNA for the CDR3: TGCGCCAGCAGCTTCAGCGGGGGGGGAGAAGAGACCCAGTACTTC.

This clonotype was counted between two and nine times. The V gene is TRBV12-3 or TRBV12-4, the J gene TRBJ2-1; 10 nucleotides agree with TRBD2. Trimming at V came to 5 bases and at J to 5 bases, leaving 9 bases not matched to a gene. The CDR3 consists of 16 residues. The DNA of the CDR3 is TGTGCCAGCAGTCCCCTCGGAGCGGGAGGGAACAATGAGCAGTTCTTC. This translates into CASSPLGAGGNNEQFF.

In the case of this clonotype: A read error is possible here, since a much larger clone lies one base away. The chain recombines TRBV10-3 with TRBJ2-1; D unclear. The germline CDR1 and CDR2 sequences are ENHRY and SYGVKD. This CDR3 has 11 residues. The germline V and J ends were trimmed by 3 bases and 13 bases, with 10 bases remaining between them. CDR3 sequence: CAISERETQFF. The CDR3 nucleotides are TGTGCCATCAGTGAACGCGAGACCCAGTTCTTC.

The chain combines TRBV12-3 or TRBV12-4 with TRBJ1-2, with a tentative D call TRBD1 (6 bases). Trimming removed 5 bases from V and 2 bases from J, with 15 bases in between. This CDR3 comprises 15 residues. Written as DNA, the CDR3 is TGTGCCAGCAGTCCCACCGGGACACCGAACTATGGCTACACCTTC. Its protein product is CASSPTGTPNYGYTF.

The CDR3 here is CASSLIHWGPYEQYF. CDR3 nucleotides: TGTGCCAGCAGCTTAATCCACTGGGGCCCCTACGAGCAGTACTTC. This chain uses TRBV7-2 with TRBJ2-4; perhaps TRBD1 as D (5 bases). The J call may be faulty, since TRBJ2-7 better matches the DNA end. The CDR3 length is 15 residues. Germline lookup yields CDR1 SGHTA and CDR2 FQGNSA.

The V and J genes are TRBV29-1 and TRBJ2-1, with TRBD1 matching over 9 bases. Germline loops: CDR1 SQVTM, CDR2 ANQGSEA. V shed 4 bases and J 9 bases; nucleotides not matched to a gene: 7. CDR3 length: 13 amino acids. The CDR3 nucleotides read TGCAGCGTTGCGGGACAGGGTGGGGGTGAGCAGTTCTTC. It is translated as CSVAGQGGGEQFF.

A few counts support this clonotype. CDR3 sequence reads: CASSYGTMRNTIYF. CDR3 bases: TGTGCCAGCAGTTATGGTACCATGAGAAACACCATATATTTT. V gene TRBV6-6 combines with J gene TRBJ1-3, with D unresolved. Germline V gene data show CDR1 as MNHNY and CDR2 as SVGAGI (reference sequence). The CDR3 covers 14 residues. V was pared by 3 bases and J by 5 bases, with 11 bases between.

This clonotype was seen at least ten times. Here the CDR3 DNA reads TGTGCCAGCAGCTCTCTACAGGGATCTGGGGCCAACGTCCTGACTTTC. Amino acid sequence: CASSSLQGSGANVLTF. This chain connects TRBV7-2 to TRBJ2-6; a possible D gene is TRBD1 (6 bases). The germline CDR1 and CDR2 sequences are SGHTA and FQGNSA. Trimming cost V 4 bases and J 1 base, with 11 bases left between them. CDR3 length: 16 amino acids.

This clonotype was detected many times. V usage is TRBV24-1 and J usage is TRBJ2-1, with D perhaps matching TRBD1 or TRBD2 (6 bases each). The ends were cut back, 3 bases at V and 6 bases at J, with 20 bases in the middle. CDR1 and CDR2 (germline): KGHDR, SFDVKD. The CDR3 sequence is 17 residues long. This chain's CDR3 is CATSDPLTGASANEQFF. Here the CDR3 DNA reads TGTGCCACCAGTGATCCTCTAACGGGGGCATCAGCCAATGAGCAGTTCTTC.

This clonotype was picked up a small number of times. CDR3 residues: CASSLRGRPGGSVYEQYF. The CDR3 nucleotides read TGTGCCAGCAGTTTGCGAGGACGGCCTGGCGGGAGTGTCTACGAGCAGTACTTC. The chain joins TRBV27 to TRBJ2-7; 7 bases agree with TRBD2. Germline V gene sequence: CDR1 MNHEY, CDR2 SMNVEV (reference sequence). This CDR3 spans 18 amino acids. J gave up 3 bases and V 3 bases, and 17 bases lay outside the gene matches.